Presented here are 18 T cell receptor beta chains from one specimen sequenced in a study of blood T cell repertoires in COVID-19. The table came from immunoSEQ multiplex PCR; TCRdb's copy has only in-frame clones and leaves some out. The sample contains approximately 160,000 clones, 80% of which appear only once. Sequencing input: PBMCs or T cells enriched from blood (not recorded which). These receptors were taken from a man between 40 and 49 years old who had recovered from COVID-19.

The chain carries TRBV10-3 and TRBJ2-5; tentative D call: TRBD2 (5 bases). This CDR3 comprises 15 residues. Trimming took 4 bases from V and 3 from J, leaving 15 bases between them. The germline CDR1 and CDR2 sequences are ENHRY and SYGVKD. CDR3 in DNA: TGTGCCATCAGTGGTCCAAACCCGGGGAAAGAGACCCAGTACTTC. This sequence encodes CAISGPNPGKETQYF.

The chain has TRBV9 and TRBJ2-5; 8 nucleotides line up with TRBD1. This CDR3 region has 15 residues. The J segment lost 4 bases and the V segment lost 0 bases, leaving 5 bases of the junction unmatched. Germline V gene sequence: CDR1 SGDLS, CDR2 YYNGEE. The CDR3 sequence: CASSVVAGGIETQYF. The CDR3 nucleotides read TGTGCCAGCAGCGTAGTGGCAGGGGGCATAGAGACCCAGTACTTC.

The V gene is TRBV19, the J gene TRBJ1-3, with unresolved D. There are 15 residues in the CDR3. CDR1 LNHDA and CDR2 SQIVND come from the germline V gene (reference sequence). V lost 7 bases to trimming and J lost 0 bases, with 13 bases between them. CDR3 sequence (DNA): TGTGCCAGTAAGCGGCAGACCTACTCTGGAAACACCATATATTTT. Translating gives CASKRQTYSGNTIYF.

The gene calls are TRBV28 and TRBJ1-2; D is possibly TRBD1 (5 bases). The CDR3 runs to 16 residues. V was clipped by 7 bases and J by 8 bases, with 26 bases between them. In germline, CDR1 is MDHEN, CDR2 SYDVKM. CDR3 residues: CASTIKGPALAGGYTF. For the CDR3, the DNA is TGTGCCAGCACGATTAAGGGGCCGGCCTTGGCGGGGGGCTACACCTTC.

This clone is a singleton in its sample. V gene TRBV27 combines with J gene TRBJ1-1, with D possibly being TRBD1 (6 bases). The germline CDR1 and CDR2 sequences are MNHEY and SMNVEV (reference sequence). This CDR3 comprises 17 residues. Trimming left V 2 bases short and J 0 bases short, with 16 bases between. This CDR3 reads CASSLGGPAYMNTEAFF. The CDR3 region has the DNA TGTGCCAGCAGTTTAGGGGGCCCCGCATACATGAACACTGAAGCTTTCTTT.

The chain combines TRBV12-5 with TRBJ2-5; the match to TRBD2 covers 14 bases. Germline V lookup: CDR1 LGHNT, CDR2 FRNRAP. Trimming at V came to 1 base and at J to 3 bases, leaving 13 bases not matched to a gene. The CDR3 is 20 residues long. The CDR3 DNA is TGTGCTAGTGGTTTGGCCCTCTTCCCGGGACTAGCGGGGGACAAAGAGACCCAGTACTTC. It yields the protein CASGLALFPGLAGDKETQYF.

The J gene is TRBJ1-6, the V gene TRBV4-1; 10 bases align to TRBD1. CDR1 is MGHRA and CDR2 is YSYEKL in the germline V gene. The length of the CDR3 is 16 residues. V lost 4 bases and J lost 7; bases outside the gene matches: 7. The CDR3 sequence: CASSLTTGQGNSPLHF. As DNA, the CDR3 is TGCGCCAGCAGCCTAACAACGGGACAGGGGAATTCACCCCTCCACTTT.

This clone was detected a few times. The chain has TRBV7-8 and TRBJ2-1, with D possibly being TRBD1 (5 bases). The V and J ends lost 5 bases and 8 bases respectively, with 22 bases between them. Germline CDR1 and CDR2: SGHVS and FQNEAQ. There are 16 residues in the CDR3. Here the CDR3 DNA reads TGTGCCAGCAGCCGAGGCGAGAGACAGTTTATCCATGAGCAGTTCTTC. Residues: CASSRGERQFIHEQFF.

This clone was detected many times. This chain joins TRBV11-2 and TRBJ1-2; no definite D call. Trimming pared 1 base from V and 8 bases from J, leaving 11 bases between. Looked up from germline, CDR1 is SGHAT and CDR2 is FQNNGV. The length of the CDR3 is 13 residues. The CDR3 region has the DNA TGTGCCAGCAGCTTAGGAGAAAGAGGGGGCTACACCTTC. Translation: CASSLGERGGYTF.

This rearrangement joins TRBV4-1 to TRBJ2-7; 7 positions match TRBD1. This CDR3 contains 16 residues. V shed 1 base, J shed 1 base, and the junction held 7 bases outside the gene matches. Germline values: CDR1 MGHRA, CDR2 YSYEKL. The CDR3 reads CASSQVPDRWSYEQYF. The CDR3 DNA follows: TGCGCCAGCAGCCAAGTACCGGACAGGTGGTCCTACGAGCAGTACTTC.

The rearrangement links TRBV18 to TRBJ2-5; D unresolved. CDR3 length equals 12 residues. V lost 3 bases and J lost 4, with 6 bases in between. Germline assignment: CDR1 KGHSH and CDR2 LQKENI. For the CDR3, the DNA is TGTGCCAGCTCACCGGCTTTAGAGACCCAGTACTTC. Its translation: CASSPALETQYF.

This clone came up once. The rearrangement joins TRBV24-1 to TRBJ1-4; D call uncertain. Germline V CDR1 and CDR2: KGHDR, SFDVKD. This CDR3 has 15 amino acids. Trimming pared 2 bases from V and 3 bases from J, leaving 9 bases between. The CDR3 loop reads CATSDSGFPNEKLFF. CDR3 in DNA: TGTGCCACCAGTGATTCGGGGTTTCCTAATGAAAAACTGTTTTTT.

This clone was recorded only once. The chain uses TRBV30 and TRBJ2-7; 7 bases match TRBD2. This CDR3 region has 12 residues. In germline, CDR1 is GTSNPN, CDR2 SVGIG (reference sequence). As DNA, the CDR3 is TGTGCTGGGGGGAGGGTAGAGAACGAGCAGTACTTC. Its protein product is CAGGRVENEQYF. Combining the CDR3 with reference TRBV30 and TRBJ2-7 gives the whole variable domain SQTIHQWPATLVQPVGSPLSLECTVEGTSNPNLYWYRQAAGRGLQLLFYSVGIGQISSEVPQNLSASRPQDRQFILSSKKLLLSDSGFYLCAGGRVENEQYFGPGTRLTVT.

The chain couples TRBV3-1 (or the pseudogene TRBV3-2) to TRBJ2-1; D remains unclear. The V and J ends lost 4 bases and 6 bases respectively, with 7 bases between them. CDR3 size: 12 residues. Germline CDR1 and CDR2: LGHDT and YNNKEL (reference sequence). The CDR3 loop is CASSLPSNEQFF. CDR3 nucleotide sequence: TGTGCCAGCAGCCTACCTAGCAATGAGCAGTTCTTC.

The chain links TRBV9 to TRBJ2-1; maybe TRBD1 (6 bases). Per the germline V gene, CDR1 is SGDLS and CDR2 is YYNGEE. The V gene lost 0 bases and the J gene lost 5 bases, with 15 bases spanning the gap. The CDR3 has 16 residues. The CDR3 protein is CASSVVGAVGDNEQFF. CDR3 in DNA: TGTGCCAGCAGCGTAGTGGGGGCTGTAGGGGACAATGAGCAGTTCTTC.

A single count supports this clone. The chain has TRBV14 and TRBJ1-2; TRBD1 agrees at 7 bases. The CDR3 loop spans 14 amino acids. The ends lost 6 bases at V and 7 bases at J; junction bases unmatched: 11. CDR1 SGHDN and CDR2 FVKESK come from the germline V gene. DNA of the CDR3: TGTGCCAGCAGTCCCCTCCAGGGGGGACCTGGCTACACCTTC. Its translation is CASSPLQGGPGYTF.

The chain is built from TRBV6-5 and TRBJ2-7; D is possibly TRBD2 (5 bases). This CDR3 is built from 12 residues. Per germline, CDR1 MNHEY and CDR2 SVGAGI. The V and J ends lost 7 bases and 3 bases respectively, with 10 bases between them. CDR3 in DNA: TGTGCCAGCACGCGGGTGGGCTACGAGCAGTACTTC. Translating it yields CASTRVGYEQYF.

This sequence joins TRBV14 and TRBJ1-5, with 7 nucleotides matching TRBD1. After removal of 4 bases from V and 2 bases from J, the junction contained 2 bases not matched to a gene. Germline V gene lookup returns CDR1 SGHDN and CDR2 FVKESK. CDR3 length: 14 residues. The CDR3 DNA is TGTGCCAGCAGCCTCGGGACAGGCAATCAGCCCCAGCATTTT. Its protein is CASSLGTGNQPQHF.